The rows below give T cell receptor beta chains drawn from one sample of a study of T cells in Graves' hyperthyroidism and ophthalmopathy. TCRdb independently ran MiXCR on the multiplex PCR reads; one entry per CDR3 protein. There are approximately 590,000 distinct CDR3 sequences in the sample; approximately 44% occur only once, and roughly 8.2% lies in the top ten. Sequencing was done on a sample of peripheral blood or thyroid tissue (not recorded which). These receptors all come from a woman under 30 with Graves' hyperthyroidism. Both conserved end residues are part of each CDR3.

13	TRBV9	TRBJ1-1	CASSPGQGIEAFF
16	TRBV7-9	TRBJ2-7	CASSLFRGAGTYEQYF
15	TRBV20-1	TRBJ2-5	CSARTLAGGGETQYF
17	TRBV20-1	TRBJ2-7	CSARDLSGLAGFYEQYF
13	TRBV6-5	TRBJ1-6	CASSFGSNQPLHF
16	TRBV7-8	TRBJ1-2	CASSSSARRNNYGYTF
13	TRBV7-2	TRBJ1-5	CASSFQLNQPQHF
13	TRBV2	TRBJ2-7	CASSDGWVYEQYF
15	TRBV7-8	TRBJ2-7	CASSSPGLALNEQYF
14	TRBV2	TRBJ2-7	CASLTGRGTYEQYF
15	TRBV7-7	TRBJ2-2	CASSRDRSNTGELFF
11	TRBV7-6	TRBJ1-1	CASSRGSEAFF
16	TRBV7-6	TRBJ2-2	CASSLGGRLYTGELFF
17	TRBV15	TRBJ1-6	CATSSAEDSFVGSPLHF
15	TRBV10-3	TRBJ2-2	CASSPHGTVTGELFF
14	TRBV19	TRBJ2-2	CARNYRVSTGELFF
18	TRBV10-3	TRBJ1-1	CASSPTRDRNLRNTEAFF
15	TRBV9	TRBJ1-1	CASSQGGRGETEAFF
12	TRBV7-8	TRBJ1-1	CASSLDKSEAFF
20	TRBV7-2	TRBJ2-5	CASRRAGTVTYEGGGETQYF
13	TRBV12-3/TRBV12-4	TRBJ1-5	CASSPTEYQPQHF
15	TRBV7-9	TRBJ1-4	CASSLEAPTNEKLFF
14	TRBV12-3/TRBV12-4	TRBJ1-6	CASSDWQGGSPLHF
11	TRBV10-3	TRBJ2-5	CAIAAQETQYF
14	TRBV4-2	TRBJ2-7	CASSQDVGNYEQYF
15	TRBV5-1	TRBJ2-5	CASSLPGQAKETQYF
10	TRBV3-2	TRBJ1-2	CASSQGWHTF
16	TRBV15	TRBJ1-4	CATSRDRVAGNEKLFF
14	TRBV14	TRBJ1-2	CASSQRTGIYGYTF
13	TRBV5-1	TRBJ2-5	CASSLSQAETQYF
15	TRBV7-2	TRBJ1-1	CASRKVGVRNTEAFF
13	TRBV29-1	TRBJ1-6	CSAAGSYNSPLHF
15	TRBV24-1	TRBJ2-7	CATSDPGTGVNEQYF
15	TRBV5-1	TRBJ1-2	CASSLEASRNYGYTF
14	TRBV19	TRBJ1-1	CASSIQGGGTEAFF
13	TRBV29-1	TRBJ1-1	CSVEVGKGTEAFF
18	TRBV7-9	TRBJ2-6	CASSFRLIRDSGANVLTF
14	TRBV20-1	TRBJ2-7	CSAREGAMDYEQCF
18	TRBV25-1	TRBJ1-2	CASSRGTGIRSDDYGYTF
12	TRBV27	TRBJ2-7	CASISEGGEQYF
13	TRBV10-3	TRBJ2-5	CAISLTDQETQYF
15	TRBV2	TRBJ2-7	CASSAGTGSSYEQYF
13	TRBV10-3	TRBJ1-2	CASQRTGLYGYTF
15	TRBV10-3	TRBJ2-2	CASSGDIPNTGELFF
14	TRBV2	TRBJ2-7	CASSRDSGNYEQYF
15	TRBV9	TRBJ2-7	CASSVSGAEDYEQYF
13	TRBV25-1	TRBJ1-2	CASSTSGVESYTF
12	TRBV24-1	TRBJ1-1	CATSTGLNEQFF
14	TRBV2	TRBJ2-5	CASSDSTDLETQYF
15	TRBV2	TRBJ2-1	CASSEGVKRYNEQFF
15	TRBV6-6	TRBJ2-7	CASSYGPGRVYEQYF